Listed below are T cell receptor beta chains from one sample, sequenced in a study of T-cell reconstitution after alpha-beta-depleted transplantation in children. TCRdb re-analysed the PCR reads in MiXCR, keeping a single row per CDR3 protein. The sample holds approximately 430,000 distinct CDR3 sequences, roughly 16% seen once. This sample comprised PBMCs, mostly from graft donor cells, obtained 360 days after TCRalphabeta/CD19-depleted stem cell transplant. These receptors were obtained from a boy under two years old who had a stem cell transplant for Wiskott-Aldrich syndrome, so the T cells may come from the graft donor. The CDR3 runs from the conserved cysteine through the conserved F or W. D genes are given only for firm matches. Only some rows state a clone size, as once, few, many or a class for expanded clones.

cdr3_nt	cdr3_aa	j_call	v_call	clone_size	d_call
TGTGCCAGCAGCTCAAACCCATCCCTCTACGAGCAGTACTTC	CASSSNPSLYEQYF	TRBJ2-7	TRBV7-8	few	NA
TGCGCCAGCAGCCGCCCGGACGTCCAAGAGACCCAGTACTTC	CASSRPDVQETQYF	TRBJ2-5	TRBV5-1	few	NA
TGTGCCATCGGGGAGCGGGGGGGTAAAGAGACCCAGTACTTC	CAIGERGGKETQYF	TRBJ2-5	TRBV10-3	few	TRBD2
TGCGCCAGCGGGCAACTAGCGTCTCAAGAGACCCAGTACTTC	CASGQLASQETQYF	TRBJ2-5	TRBV5-1	few	TRBD2
TGTGCCAGCAGCTTAGGTGGAGGGATGAACACTGAAGCTTTCTTT	CASSLGGGMNTEAFF	TRBJ1-1	TRBV7-6	few	NA
TGCGCCAGCAGCCCGGGACAGGGCGTCACCGGGGAGCTGTTTTTT	CASSPGQGVTGELFF	TRBJ2-2	TRBV5-1	few	TRBD1
TGCAGTGCTACCCGGAACTCAGGGTACGAGCAGTACTTC	CSATRNSGYEQYF	TRBJ2-7	TRBV20-1	few	NA
TGCGCCAGCAGCCAAGCAAGGACCCGCACAGATACGCAGTATTTT	CASSQARTRTDTQYF	TRBJ2-3	TRBV4-1	NA	NA
TGTGCCAGCAGCTTGGCAGGGGGCGCGTTTCAGCCCCAGCATTTT	CASSLAGGAFQPQHF	TRBJ1-5	TRBV7-2	few	TRBD1
TGCAGTGCTAGAGAAACCTACGAGCAGTACTTC	CSARETYEQYF	TRBJ2-7	TRBV20-1	many	NA
TGCGCCAGCAGCCAAGGGGGGCAGGGAGAGACCCAGTACTTC	CASSQGGQGETQYF	TRBJ2-5	TRBV4-1	few	NA
TGCAGCGTTGGAAAGACAGGGAGGAAGACCCAGTACTTC	CSVGKTGRKTQYF	TRBJ2-5	TRBV29-1	NA	NA
TGTGCCACCAGCAGAGAGGCCCCAATAGCGGGTCGCTACAATGAGCAGTTCTTC	CATSREAPIAGRYNEQFF	TRBJ2-1	TRBV15	few	TRBD2
TGCGCCAGCAGCTTGCACTGGAGTTCTCCTTACGAGCAGTACTTC	CASSLHWSSPYEQYF	TRBJ2-7	TRBV5-1	few	NA
TGTGCCAGCAGCTTAGGGTTCACCGGGGAGCTGTTTTTT	CASSLGFTGELFF	TRBJ2-2	TRBV7-9	many	NA
TGTGCCAGCAGCGCCCGACAGGGTTCCTCCTTTTATAGCAATCAGCCCCAGCATTTT	CASSARQGSSFYSNQPQHF	TRBJ1-5	TRBV6-1	NA	TRBD1
TGTGCCAGCAGCGCGGGACTAGCTCCCCACGAGCAGTACTTC	CASSAGLAPHEQYF	TRBJ2-7	TRBV13	NA	TRBD2
TGCAGTGCTCCAACAACAGGGGTCCTCTCCGAGCAGTACTTC	CSAPTTGVLSEQYF	TRBJ2-7	TRBV20-1	few	TRBD1
TGTGCCAGCAGTCTACTAGGGACAGGGACCGTTGGGACCCAGTACTTC	CASSLLGTGTVGTQYF	TRBJ2-5	TRBV28	few	TRBD1
TGTGCCAGCAGCTTAAAGCCACAAGCCGGGGAGCTGTTTTTT	CASSLKPQAGELFF	TRBJ2-2	TRBV7-2	NA	NA
TGTGCCAGCAGCTTTGACCTAAATTCACCCCTCCACTTT	CASSFDLNSPLHF	TRBJ1-6	TRBV7-2	NA	NA
TGTGCCAGCAGCTTGGTGGTCGGGCGCCTAAACACCGGGGAGCTGTTTTTT	CASSLVVGRLNTGELFF	TRBJ2-2	TRBV5-6	NA	NA
TGCGCCAGCGGGGAGGGAGGTCCGGGCAATGAGCAGTTCTTC	CASGEGGPGNEQFF	TRBJ2-1	TRBV5-1	NA	TRBD2
TGCGCCAGCAGACAGGACCTCACAGATACGCAGTATTTT	CASRQDLTDTQYF	TRBJ2-3	TRBV10-1	many	NA
TGTGCCAGCAGCAAAGCGGCTGGGAGCTCCTATAATTCACCCCTCCACTTT	CASSKAAGSSYNSPLHF	TRBJ1-6	TRBV21-1	NA	NA
TGTGCCAGCAGCTTAGACCTAGCGTACGGCACAGATACGCAGTATTTT	CASSLDLAYGTDTQYF	TRBJ2-3	TRBV11-2	once	NA
TGTGCCAGCAGCTTGGAAACCGGGACAGGGGCGAATGAGCAGTTCTTC	CASSLETGTGANEQFF	TRBJ2-1	TRBV5-6	many	TRBD1
TGTGCCAGCAGCCAAGGGCTAGCGGGAGGAGGAGATACGCAGTATTTT	CASSQGLAGGGDTQYF	TRBJ2-3	TRBV3-1	NA	TRBD2
TGTGCCAGCAGCGTAGAAACTAGCGGGTACAATGAGCAGTTCTTC	CASSVETSGYNEQFF	TRBJ2-1	TRBV9	many	TRBD2
TGTGCCACCAGCAGAGAAGTTCCCCGCGTAATCAATGAGCAGTTCTTC	CATSREVPRVINEQFF	TRBJ2-1	TRBV15	NA	NA
TGTGCCAGCAGCTTAAGGGTCGGGGTCGGTGAGCAGTTCTTC	CASSLRVGVGEQFF	TRBJ2-1	TRBV11-3	NA	NA
TGTGCCAGCAGCTTATATTGGAGCTCCTACAATGAGCAGTTCTTC	CASSLYWSSYNEQFF	TRBJ2-1	TRBV7-9	few	NA
TGTGCCAGCAGATCCGTCCAGGGGGCTGAACTGTTTTTT	CASRSVQGAELFF	TRBJ1-4	TRBV27	few	TRBD1
TGTGCCAGCAGTTTATTTTTGGGAGGCGAGCAGTACTTC	CASSLFLGGEQYF	TRBJ2-7	TRBV27	NA	NA
TGTGCCAGGAGCCCCTGGTACACCTGGGAGCTGTTTTTT	CARSPWYTWELFF	TRBJ2-2	TRBV5-6	NA	NA
TGTGCCAGCAGCCACAGGGGGAAGGATTCACCCCTCCACTTT	CASSHRGKDSPLHF	TRBJ1-6	TRBV2	NA	TRBD1
TGTGCCAGCAGTTCTCCTTGGGTCGACACTGAAGCTTTCTTT	CASSSPWVDTEAFF	TRBJ1-1	TRBV12-3/TRBV12-4	NA	NA
TGTGCCAGCAGCTTCGACGCGAACACTGAAGCTTTCTTT	CASSFDANTEAFF	TRBJ1-1	TRBV7-9	NA	NA
TGCGCCAGCAGCTTCGAGCGGGAGGCCCCCCGAATGACCGGGGAGCTGTTTTTT	CASSFEREAPRMTGELFF	TRBJ2-2	TRBV5-1	many	TRBD2
TGCAGCACCAGGGGCAATGAGCAGTTCTTC	CSTRGNEQFF	TRBJ2-1	TRBV29-1	NA	NA
TGCGCCAGCAGGCACGGGACAGATCAAGAGACCCAGTACTTC	CASRHGTDQETQYF	TRBJ2-5	TRBV5-1	few	TRBD1
TGCAGTACCCAAAAAGCAGTCCCCCGGGACCCCCAGGACGAGCAGTACTTC	CSTQKAVPRDPQDEQYF	TRBJ2-7	TRBV20-1	NA	NA
TGTGCCAGCTCCTCATCAGGGCCCGGCGGCTACACCTTC	CASSSSGPGGYTF	TRBJ1-2	TRBV18	few	NA
TGTGCCAGCAGTTTAGTAGTACTAGCGGGAATCACAGATACGCAGTATTTT	CASSLVVLAGITDTQYF	TRBJ2-3	TRBV12-3/TRBV12-4	NA	TRBD2
TGTGCCAGCAGTGAACTAGCGGGGGGGCTTATTGAGCAGTTCTTC	CASSELAGGLIEQFF	TRBJ2-1	TRBV2	NA	TRBD2
TGCGCCAGCAGCCAGGGTAGAGGGATCTCGTACGAGCAGTACTTC	CASSQGRGISYEQYF	TRBJ2-7	TRBV4-1	few	NA
TGCAGTGCTAGTCCCCCGGGACAGGGAGGGGAGACCCAGTACTTC	CSASPPGQGGETQYF	TRBJ2-5	TRBV20-1	few	TRBD1
TGTGCCAGCAGTTTGAAGTCCCCCCCATTGTTGCTCGAGCAGTACTTC	CASSLKSPPLLLEQYF	TRBJ2-7	TRBV27	few	NA
TGTGCCACTACAGGGATCGACGGGGAGCTGTTTTTT	CATTGIDGELFF	TRBJ2-2	TRBV10-3	few	NA
TGTGCCAGCAGCTTCCGGGACCCTCGCAATGAGCAGTTCTTC	CASSFRDPRNEQFF	TRBJ2-1	TRBV11-2	few	NA
TGCAGTGCTCTCACAGGGACCGGGGAGCTGTTTTTT	CSALTGTGELFF	TRBJ2-2	TRBV20-1	NA	NA
TGCGCCAGCAGCTACACAGCGGGGGTGCGCCAAGAGACCCAGTACTTC	CASSYTAGVRQETQYF	TRBJ2-5	TRBV5-1	few	TRBD2
TGTGCCAGCAGTTTAAGCGGGGGTAACACCGGGGAGCTGTTTTTT	CASSLSGGNTGELFF	TRBJ2-2	TRBV28	NA	TRBD2
TGTGCCAGCAGGAGAACGACCTATGGCTACACCTTC	CASRRTTYGYTF	TRBJ1-2	TRBV2	NA	NA
TGTGCCACCAGTGACCCGACAGGGCTGAAAGGAGCGACCCAGTACTTC	CATSDPTGLKGATQYF	TRBJ2-5	TRBV24-1	NA	TRBD1
TGTGCCAGCAGTTACCTGAGTGGGGGGGATCAGCCCCAGCATTTT	CASSYLSGGDQPQHF	TRBJ1-5	TRBV28	NA	NA